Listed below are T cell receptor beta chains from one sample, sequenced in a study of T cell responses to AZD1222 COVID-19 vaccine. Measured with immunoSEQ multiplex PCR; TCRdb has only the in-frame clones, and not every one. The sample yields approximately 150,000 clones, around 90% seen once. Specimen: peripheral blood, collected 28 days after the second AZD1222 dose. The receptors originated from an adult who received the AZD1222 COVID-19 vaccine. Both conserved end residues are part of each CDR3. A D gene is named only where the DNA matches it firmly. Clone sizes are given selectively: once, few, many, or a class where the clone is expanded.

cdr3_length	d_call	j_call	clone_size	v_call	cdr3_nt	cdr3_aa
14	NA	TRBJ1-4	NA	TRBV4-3	TGCGCCAGCAGCCGAGGACGGATCAATGAAAAACTGTTTTTT	CASSRGRINEKLFF
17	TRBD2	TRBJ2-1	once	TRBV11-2	TGTGCCAGCAGCTTAGATTACGGACTAGCGGAATACAATGAGCAGTTCTTC	CASSLDYGLAEYNEQFF
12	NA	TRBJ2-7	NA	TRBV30	TGTGCCTGGAGTGGGACGCGCTACGAGCAGTACTTC	CAWSGTRYEQYF
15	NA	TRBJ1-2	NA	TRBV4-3	TGCGCCAGCAGCCAAGATCGTGAGGAAGGCTATGGCTACACCTTC	CASSQDREEGYGYTF
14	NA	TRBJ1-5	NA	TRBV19	TGTGCCAGTAGTATGGGTGGGGTAAGTCAGCCCCAGCATTTT	CASSMGGVSQPQHF
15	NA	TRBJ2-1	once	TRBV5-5	TGTGCCAGCGGTGGCACTAGATTTGTAGACAATGAGCAGTTCTTC	CASGGTRFVDNEQFF
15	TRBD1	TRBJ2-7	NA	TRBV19	TGTGCCAGTACCCCGGGACAGGGTGGGCTCTACGAGCAGTACTTC	CASTPGQGGLYEQYF
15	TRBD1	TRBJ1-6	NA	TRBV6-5	TGTGCCGGTAAAACCGGGACAGGGGGCTCGTCACCCCTCCACTTT	CAGKTGTGGSSPLHF
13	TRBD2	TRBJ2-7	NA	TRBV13	TGTGCCAGCGCGGGAGGCCAGGCCTACGAGCAGTACTTC	CASAGGQAYEQYF
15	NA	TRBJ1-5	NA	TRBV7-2	TGTGCCAGCAGCTTAGGGTATGACAGTAATCAGCCCCAGCATTTT	CASSLGYDSNQPQHF
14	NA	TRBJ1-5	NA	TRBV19	TGTGCCAGTAGAGGATGGGGAAGCAATCAGCCCCAGCATTTT	CASRGWGSNQPQHF
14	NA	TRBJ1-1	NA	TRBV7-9	TGTGCCAGCAGCTTCGGGACCGTGAACACTGAAGCTTTCTTT	CASSFGTVNTEAFF
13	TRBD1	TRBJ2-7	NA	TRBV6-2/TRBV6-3	TGTGCCAGCAGCATGGGACAGGGTTACGAGCAGTACTTC	CASSMGQGYEQYF
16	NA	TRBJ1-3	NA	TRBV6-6	TGTGCCAGCAGCCACGTTTGGAGAGACTCTGGAAACACCATATATTTT	CASSHVWRDSGNTIYF
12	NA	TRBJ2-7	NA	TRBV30	TGTGCCTTCCGGGACAACTCCTACGAGCAGTACTTC	CAFRDNSYEQYF
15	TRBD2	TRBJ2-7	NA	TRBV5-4	TGTGCCAGCAGCGCCTCGGGGGGTTGGTCCTACGAGCAGTACTTC	CASSASGGWSYEQYF
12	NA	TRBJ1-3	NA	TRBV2	TGTGCCAGCAGTGATCGTGGAAACACCATATATTTT	CASSDRGNTIYF
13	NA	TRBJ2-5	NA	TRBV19	TGTGCCAGTAGTACGGTGGGAAGGGAGACCCAGTACTTC	CASSTVGRETQYF
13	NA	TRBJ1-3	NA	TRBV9	TGTGCCAGCAGCCTTGGATCGGGGAACACCATATATTTT	CASSLGSGNTIYF
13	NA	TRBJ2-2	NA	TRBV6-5	TGTGCCAGCAGTTACTCGCCCACCGGGGAGCTGTTTTTT	CASSYSPTGELFF
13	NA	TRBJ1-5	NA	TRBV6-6	TGTGCCAGCAGTTACTCCCCTAATCAGCCCCAGCATTTT	CASSYSPNQPQHF
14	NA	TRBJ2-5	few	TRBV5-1	TGCGCCAGCAGCACGGGCCCCGGGAGAGAGACCCAGTACTTC	CASSTGPGRETQYF
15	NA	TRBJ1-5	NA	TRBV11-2	TGTGCCAGCAGCTCCATCAGCGATAGCAATCAGCCCCAGCATTTT	CASSSISDSNQPQHF
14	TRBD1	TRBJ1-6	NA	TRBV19	TGTGCCAGTAGCCCGGGACAGGGGACGACACCCCTCCACTTT	CASSPGQGTTPLHF
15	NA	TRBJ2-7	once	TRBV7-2	TGTGCCAGCAGCTTAGGGATTCAGCTTGGGTACGAGCAGTACTTC	CASSLGIQLGYEQYF
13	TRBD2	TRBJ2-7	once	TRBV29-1	TGCAGCGTTGAACCTAGCGGGAGTACTGAGCAGTACTTC	CSVEPSGSTEQYF
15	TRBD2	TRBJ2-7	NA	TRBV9	TGTGCCAGCAGCGGTCGGACTAGCGGCTCCTACGAGCAGTACTTC	CASSGRTSGSYEQYF
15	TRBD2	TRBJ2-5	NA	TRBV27	TGTGCCAGCAGTTTGGGACTAGCGGGAAAAGAGACCCAGTACTTC	CASSLGLAGKETQYF
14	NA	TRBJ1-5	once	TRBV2	TGTGCCAGCTCGGGGCAGGGTTGGAATCAGCCCCAGCATTTT	CASSGQGWNQPQHF
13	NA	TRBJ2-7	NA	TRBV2	TGTGCCAGCAGTGAAGACGTACCCTACGAGCAGTACTTC	CASSEDVPYEQYF
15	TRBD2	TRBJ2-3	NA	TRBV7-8	TGTGCCACGGGAACTAGCGGGGGGGAAACAGATACGCAGTATTTT	CATGTSGGETDTQYF
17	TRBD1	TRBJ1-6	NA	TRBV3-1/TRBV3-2	TGTGCCAGCAGCCAAGGGACAGGGGGCCAGTATAATTCACCCCTCCACTTT	CASSQGTGGQYNSPLHF
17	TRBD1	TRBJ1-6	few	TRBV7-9	TGTGCCAGCAGCCCCCCGCGGCAACAGGGGATACATTCACCCCTCCACTTT	CASSPPRQQGIHSPLHF
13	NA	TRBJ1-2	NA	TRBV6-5	TGTGCCAGCAGTCCCCGTAGGGTCGATGGCTACACCTTC	CASSPRRVDGYTF
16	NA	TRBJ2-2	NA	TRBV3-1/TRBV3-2	TGTGCCAGCAGCCAAGGACACGAGCCGGGCACCGGGGAGCTGTTTTTT	CASSQGHEPGTGELFF
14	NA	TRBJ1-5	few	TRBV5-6	TGTGCCAGCCGAACGAAGTATAGCAATCAGCCCCAGCATTTT	CASRTKYSNQPQHF
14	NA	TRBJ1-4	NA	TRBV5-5	TGTGCCAGCAGCCCCCGACAAGTGGGTGAAAAACTGTTTTTT	CASSPRQVGEKLFF
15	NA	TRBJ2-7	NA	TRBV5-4	TGTGCCAGCAGGCCTGGGACTGCCAAAGGCTACGAGCAGTACTTC	CASRPGTAKGYEQYF
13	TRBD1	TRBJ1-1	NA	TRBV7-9	TGTGCCAGCAGCTTACAGGGGGGACTTGAAGCTTTCTTT	CASSLQGGLEAFF
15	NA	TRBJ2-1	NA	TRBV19	TGTGCCAGTAGTATGGCTAGTTTCCCCTACAATGAGCAGTTCTTC	CASSMASFPYNEQFF
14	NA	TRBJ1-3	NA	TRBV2	TGTGCCAGCTCCGAATGGGGGTCTGGAAACACCATATATTTT	CASSEWGSGNTIYF